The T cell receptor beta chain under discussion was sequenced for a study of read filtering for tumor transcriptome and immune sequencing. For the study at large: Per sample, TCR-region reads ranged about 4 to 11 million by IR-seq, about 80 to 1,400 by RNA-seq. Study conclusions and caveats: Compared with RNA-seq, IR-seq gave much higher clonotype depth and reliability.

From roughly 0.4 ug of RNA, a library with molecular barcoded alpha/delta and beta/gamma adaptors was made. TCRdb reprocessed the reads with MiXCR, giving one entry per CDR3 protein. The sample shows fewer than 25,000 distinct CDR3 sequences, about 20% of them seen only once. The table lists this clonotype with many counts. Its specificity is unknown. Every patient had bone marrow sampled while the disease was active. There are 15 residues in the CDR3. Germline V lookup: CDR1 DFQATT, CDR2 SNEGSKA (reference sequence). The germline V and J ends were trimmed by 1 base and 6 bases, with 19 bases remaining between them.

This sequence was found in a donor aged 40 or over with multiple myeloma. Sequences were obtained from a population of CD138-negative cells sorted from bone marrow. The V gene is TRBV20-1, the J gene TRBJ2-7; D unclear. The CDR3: CSARVATQESGEQYF. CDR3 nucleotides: TGCAGTGCTAGAGTGGCTACCCAAGAGTCCGGCGAGCAGTACTTC.